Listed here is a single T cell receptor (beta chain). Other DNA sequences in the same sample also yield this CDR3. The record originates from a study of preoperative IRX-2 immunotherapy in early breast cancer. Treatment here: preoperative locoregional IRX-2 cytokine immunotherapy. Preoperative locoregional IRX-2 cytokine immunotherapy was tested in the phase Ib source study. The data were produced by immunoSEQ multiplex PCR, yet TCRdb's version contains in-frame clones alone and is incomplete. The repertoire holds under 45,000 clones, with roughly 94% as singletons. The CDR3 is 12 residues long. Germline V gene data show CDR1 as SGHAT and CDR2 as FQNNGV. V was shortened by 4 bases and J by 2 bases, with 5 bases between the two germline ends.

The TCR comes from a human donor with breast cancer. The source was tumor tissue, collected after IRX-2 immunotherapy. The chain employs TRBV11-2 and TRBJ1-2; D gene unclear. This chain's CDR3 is CASSSSNYGYTF. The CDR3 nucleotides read TGTGCCAGCAGCTCATCAAACTATGGCTACACCTTC.